The clone carrying this TCR beta chain has just a few counts. Its antigen is still unknown. The data derive from a study of T cells in Graves' hyperthyroidism and ophthalmopathy. Study-wide findings and caveats: Model predictions of ophthalmopathy came a median approximately 6.8 months before onset.

Amplification targeted TCR beta CDR3 regions from RNA transcripts. Carried out on the TCR CDR3, a first-round RT-PCR used the HTBI primer set. TCRdb called the multiplex PCR reads again in MiXCR, with one record for every CDR3 protein. The table lists roughly 710,000 distinct CDR3 sequences, under 45% of them singletons. CDR1 and CDR2 from the germline V gene are MNHEY and SMNVEV (reference sequence). This CDR3 is 13 amino acids long. Trimming took 7 bases from V and 3 from J, leaving 12 bases between them. PBMCs were sourced from less than 13 ml fresh peripheral blood. The sequenced sample consisted of blood. The rearrangement uses TRBV27 and TRBJ1-1; D gene ambiguous. The TCR sequence derives from a woman between 40 and 55 years old with Graves' hyperthyroidism. The CDR3 here is CASTSYGDTEAFF. The DNA of the CDR3 is TGTGCCAGCACCAGCTATGGGGACACTGAAGCTTTCTTT.